A selection of T cell receptor beta chains follows, all from one sample in a study of shared clonotypes between healthy human individuals. Sequencing was performed with immunoSEQ multiplex PCR; in TCRdb, only in-frame clones are kept and a portion is missing. The sample shows roughly 2.2 million clones, 85% to 95% of them seen only once. The source material was naive CD4+ T cells from PBMCs. Receptors were obtained from a man aged 18 to 29 in good health. Some clones in this sample may be carry-over from other donors' samples. CDR3s include the opening cysteine and the closing phenylalanine or tryptophan. Rows may omit the clone size; those that give it use once, few, many or a size class.

abundance: NA; j_gene: TRBJ2-3; v_gene: TRBV29-1; CDR3aa: CSVKGTSGYTDTQYF
abundance: NA; j_gene: TRBJ2-7; v_gene: TRBV5-1; CDR3aa: CASSPGLAEGYEQYF
abundance: NA; j_gene: TRBJ2-7; v_gene: TRBV29-1; CDR3aa: CSVEGTGGFYEQYF
abundance: NA; j_gene: TRBJ2-1; v_gene: TRBV15; CDR3aa: CATSRDISGSRRNEQFF
abundance: NA; j_gene: TRBJ1-1; v_gene: TRBV5-4; CDR3aa: CASSLAQGGNTEAFF
abundance: NA; j_gene: TRBJ2-1; v_gene: TRBV19; CDR3aa: CASSYGGRPYNEQFF
abundance: NA; j_gene: TRBJ2-5; v_gene: TRBV15; CDR3aa: CATSRERNRAETQYF
abundance: NA; j_gene: TRBJ1-2; v_gene: TRBV28; CDR3aa: CASSLPPGGYTF
abundance: NA; j_gene: TRBJ2-5; v_gene: TRBV28; CDR3aa: CASSLSFSGLQETQYF
abundance: NA; j_gene: TRBJ2-5; v_gene: TRBV2; CDR3aa: CASLQGTQETQYF
abundance: NA; j_gene: TRBJ2-7; v_gene: TRBV5-1; CDR3aa: CASSLQGATYEQYF
abundance: NA; j_gene: TRBJ2-2; v_gene: TRBV15; CDR3aa: CATSRDKNTGELFF
abundance: NA; j_gene: TRBJ2-2; v_gene: TRBV4-2; CDR3aa: CASSQDPSNTGELFF
abundance: once; j_gene: TRBJ2-7; v_gene: TRBV6-5; CDR3aa: CASSQQPGPYEQYF
abundance: NA; j_gene: TRBJ2-7; v_gene: TRBV6-5; CDR3aa: CASSLGLYGVGEQYF
abundance: NA; j_gene: TRBJ1-1; v_gene: TRBV27; CDR3aa: CASSLIQGNTEAFF
abundance: NA; j_gene: TRBJ2-2; v_gene: TRBV5-1; CDR3aa: CASSFLLAANTGELFF
abundance: NA; j_gene: TRBJ2-2; v_gene: TRBV9; CDR3aa: CASSAQGWAGELFF
abundance: NA; j_gene: TRBJ2-7; v_gene: TRBV6-1; CDR3aa: CASSEGADWYEQYF